This is a list of T cell receptor beta chains from one sample in a study of blood T cell repertoires in COVID-19. Data came from immunoSEQ multiplex PCR; TCRdb stores just in-frame clones and leaves some out. The sample has about 160,000 clones, 92% seen once. Sample: peripheral blood. The origin of the receptors is a man aged 25 to 40 with COVID-19, enrolled during active disease. The CDR3 runs from the conserved cysteine through the conserved F or W. D genes are given only for firm matches.

>TRBV4-3|TRBJ1-1|NA
CASSRTPNTEAFF
>TRBV19|TRBJ2-5|NA
CASSADSQETQYF
>TRBV21-1|TRBJ2-4|NA
CASSKGRRENIQYF
>TRBV4-1|TRBJ2-7|TRBD1
CASSQVPRDRAYEQYF
>TRBV24-1|TRBJ1-5|TRBD1
CATRDRTGYSNQPQHF
>TRBV3-1/TRBV3-2|TRBJ1-3|NA
CASSPPTVLSGNTIYF
>TRBV2|TRBJ1-1|NA
CASSGTEAFF
>TRBV27|TRBJ1-2|NA
CASSLQWTSQNGYTF
>TRBV6-2/TRBV6-3|TRBJ2-1|TRBD2
CASSYGLAVTPSYNEQFF
>TRBV3-1/TRBV3-2|TRBJ1-1|TRBD1
CASSYKTGEGGAEAFF
>TRBV25-1|TRBJ1-6|NA
CASSESRGQPNSPLHF
>TRBV18|TRBJ1-1|NA
CASSPPNSGNTEAFF
>TRBV14|TRBJ2-5|NA
CASSQVIRGAQETQYF
>TRBV3-1/TRBV3-2|TRBJ2-1|TRBD2
CASSNSGNDEQFF
>TRBV20-1|TRBJ2-5|NA
CSARDVETQYF
>TRBV27|TRBJ2-7|TRBD1
CASSLRTGISYEQYF
>TRBV23-1|TRBJ1-6|NA
CASSHQWEEGWNSPLHF
>TRBV20-1|TRBJ2-7|TRBD2
CSASSSGSITAQYF
>TRBV24-1|TRBJ1-4|TRBD1
CATTSIGDRDEKLFF
>TRBV9|TRBJ2-7|NA
CASSPTVGAPDGEQYF
>TRBV5-1|TRBJ1-3|NA
CASSLSGDGNTIYF
>TRBV19|TRBJ2-5|NA
CASSRVQETQYF
>TRBV21-1|TRBJ1-6|NA
CAKRDPTPPLHF
>TRBV6-5|TRBJ1-3|TRBD1
CASSYSPGGRKNTIYF
>TRBV6-5|TRBJ1-5|TRBD1
CASRQGLGNQPQHF
>TRBV7-7|TRBJ2-2|NA
CASSLAGGLGTGELFF
>TRBV4-3|TRBJ2-7|TRBD2
CASSLFRTSGYEQYF
>TRBV28|TRBJ2-5|TRBD2
CASGVAGEETQYF
>TRBV3-1/TRBV3-2|TRBJ2-7|TRBD1
CASSQGDSSYEQYF
>TRBV5-1|TRBJ1-1|TRBD1
CASSLAEQGAMNTEAFF
>TRBV11-3|TRBJ2-1|TRBD2
CASSYKLLAGSNEQFF
>TRBV3-1/TRBV3-2|TRBJ1-1|TRBD1
CASSQDSTGLGTEAFF
>TRBV7-2|TRBJ1-4|NA
CASSLVFDKTNEKLFF
>TRBV5-4|TRBJ2-7|NA
CASSLDGSYEQYF
>TRBV4-3|TRBJ2-1|NA
CASSPNLGGAPYNEQFF
>TRBV18|TRBJ1-1|NA
CASSPLQGFTEAFF
>TRBV11-2|TRBJ1-6|TRBD1
CASSLGGGTVYNSPLHF
>TRBV5-1|TRBJ2-5|TRBD1
CASRRQGETQYF
>TRBV30|TRBJ2-2|TRBD2
CAWSGLAGVATGELFF
>TRBV6-2/TRBV6-3|TRBJ2-3|NA
CASSYSSESTDTQYF